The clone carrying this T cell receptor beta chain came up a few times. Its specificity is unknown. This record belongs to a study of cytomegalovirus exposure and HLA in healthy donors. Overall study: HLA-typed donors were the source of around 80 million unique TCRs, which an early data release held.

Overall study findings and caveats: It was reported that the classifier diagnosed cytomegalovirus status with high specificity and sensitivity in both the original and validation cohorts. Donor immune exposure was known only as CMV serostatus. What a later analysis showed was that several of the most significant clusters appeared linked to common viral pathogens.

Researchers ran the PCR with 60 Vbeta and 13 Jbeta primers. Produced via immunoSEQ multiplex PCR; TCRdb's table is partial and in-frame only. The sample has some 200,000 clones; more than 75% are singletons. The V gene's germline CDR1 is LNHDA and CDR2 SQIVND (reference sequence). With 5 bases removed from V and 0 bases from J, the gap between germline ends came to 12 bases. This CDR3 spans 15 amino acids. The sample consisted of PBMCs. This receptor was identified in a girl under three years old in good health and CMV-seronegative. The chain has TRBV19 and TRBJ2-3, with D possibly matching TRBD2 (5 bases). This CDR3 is CASSALASSTDTQYF. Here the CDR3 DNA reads TGTGCCAGTAGTGCATTAGCGTCTAGCACAGATACGCAGTATTTT.